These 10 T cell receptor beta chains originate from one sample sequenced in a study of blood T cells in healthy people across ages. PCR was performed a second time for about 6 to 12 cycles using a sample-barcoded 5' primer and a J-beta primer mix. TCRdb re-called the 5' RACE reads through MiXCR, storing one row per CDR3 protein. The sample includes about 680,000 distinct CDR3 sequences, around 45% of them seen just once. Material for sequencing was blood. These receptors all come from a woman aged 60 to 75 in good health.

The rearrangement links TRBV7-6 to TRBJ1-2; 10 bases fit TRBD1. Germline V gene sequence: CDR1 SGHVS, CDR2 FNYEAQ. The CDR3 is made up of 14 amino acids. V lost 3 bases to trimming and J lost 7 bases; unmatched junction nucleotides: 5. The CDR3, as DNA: TGTGCCAGCAGCTTGGACAGGGGGTTTGGTGGCTACACCTTC. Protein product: CASSLDRGFGGYTF. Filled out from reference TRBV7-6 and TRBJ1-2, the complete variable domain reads GAGVSQSPRYKVTKRGQDVALRCDPISGHVSLYWYRQALGQGPEFLTYFNYEAQQDKSGLPNDRFSAERPEGSISTLTIQRTEQRDSAMYRCASSLDRGFGGYTFGSGTRLTVV.

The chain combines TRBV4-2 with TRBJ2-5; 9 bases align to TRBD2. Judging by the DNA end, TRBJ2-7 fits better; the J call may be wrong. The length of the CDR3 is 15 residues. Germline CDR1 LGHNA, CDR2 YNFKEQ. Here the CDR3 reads CASSPLGTSNSEQYF. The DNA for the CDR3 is TGTGCCAGCAGCCCACTCGGGACTAGCAATAGCGAGCAGTACTTC.

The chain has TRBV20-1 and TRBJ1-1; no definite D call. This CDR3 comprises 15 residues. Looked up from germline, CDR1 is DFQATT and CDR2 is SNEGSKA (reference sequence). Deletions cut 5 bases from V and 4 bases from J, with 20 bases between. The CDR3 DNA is TGCAGTGCTCCGAAACGTAGGGCCCCGAGCACTGAAGCTTTCTTT. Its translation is CSAPKRRAPSTEAFF.

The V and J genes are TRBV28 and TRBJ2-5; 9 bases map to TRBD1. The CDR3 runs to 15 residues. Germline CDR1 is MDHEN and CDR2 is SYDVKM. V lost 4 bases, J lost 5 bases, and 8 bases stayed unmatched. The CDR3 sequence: CASSWGGQGGETQYF. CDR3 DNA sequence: TGTGCCAGCAGTTGGGGGGGACAGGGCGGGGAGACCCAGTACTTC.

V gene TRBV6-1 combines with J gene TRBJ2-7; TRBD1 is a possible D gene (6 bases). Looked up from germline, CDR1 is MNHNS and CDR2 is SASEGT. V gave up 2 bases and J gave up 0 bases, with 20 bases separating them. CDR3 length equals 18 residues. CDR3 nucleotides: TGTGCCAGCAGTGAAAGGGACCCTAGACAGGAGAGCTCCTACGAGCAGTACTTC. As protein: CASSERDPRQESSYEQYF.

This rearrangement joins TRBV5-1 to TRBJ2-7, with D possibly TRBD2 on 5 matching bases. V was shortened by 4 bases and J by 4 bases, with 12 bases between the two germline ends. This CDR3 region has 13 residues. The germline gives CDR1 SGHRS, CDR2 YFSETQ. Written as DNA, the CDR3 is TGCGCCAGCAGCCCAACTAGTGTGTACGAGCAGTACTTC. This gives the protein CASSPTSVYEQYF.

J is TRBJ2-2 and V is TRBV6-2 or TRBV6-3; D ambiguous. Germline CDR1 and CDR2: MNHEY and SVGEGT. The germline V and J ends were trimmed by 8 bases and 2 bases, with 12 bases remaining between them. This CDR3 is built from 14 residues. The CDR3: CASVVGPNTGELFF. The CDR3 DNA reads TGTGCCAGCGTAGTTGGACCCAACACCGGGGAGCTGTTTTTT.

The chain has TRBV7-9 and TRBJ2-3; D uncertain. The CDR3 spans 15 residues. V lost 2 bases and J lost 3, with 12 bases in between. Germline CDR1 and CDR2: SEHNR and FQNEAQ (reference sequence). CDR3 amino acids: CASSLRRVETDTQYF. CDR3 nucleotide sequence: TGTGCCAGCAGCTTACGGCGTGTGGAAACAGATACGCAGTATTTT.

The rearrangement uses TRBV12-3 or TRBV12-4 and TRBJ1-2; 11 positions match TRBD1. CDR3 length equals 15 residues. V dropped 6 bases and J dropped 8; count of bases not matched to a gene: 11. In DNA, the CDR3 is TGTGCCAGCAGCGCGATGCCGGGACAGGGGGAAGGCTACACCTTC. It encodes CASSAMPGQGEGYTF.

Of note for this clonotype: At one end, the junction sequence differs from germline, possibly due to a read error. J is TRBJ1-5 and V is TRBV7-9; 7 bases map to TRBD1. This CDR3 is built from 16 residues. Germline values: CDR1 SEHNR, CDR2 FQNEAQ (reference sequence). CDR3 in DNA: TGTGCCAACAGCTTAGGATACAGGGGTGGGAATCAGCCCCAGCATTTT. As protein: CANSLGYRGGNQPQHF.